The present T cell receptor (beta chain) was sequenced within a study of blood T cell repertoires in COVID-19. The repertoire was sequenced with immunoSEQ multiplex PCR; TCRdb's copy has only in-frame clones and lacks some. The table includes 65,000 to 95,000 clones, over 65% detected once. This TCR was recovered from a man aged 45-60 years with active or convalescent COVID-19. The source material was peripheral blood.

Written as DNA, the CDR3 is TGTGCCAGCAGCCAGGGGGACCCCTTTCTAGGGGGCACTGAAGCTTTCTTT. It translates to CASSQGDPFLGGTEAFF. The chain is built from TRBV3-1 (or the pseudogene TRBV3-2) and TRBJ1-1; D might be TRBD1 (6 bases). This CDR3 has 17 residues. Trimming cost V 3 bases and J 4 bases, with 21 bases left between them. The V gene's germline CDR1 is LGHDT and CDR2 YNNKEL (reference sequence).